The source of this TCR beta chain is a study of T cells in women clearing cervical HPV infection. On the study more broadly: Case blood was drawn when the lesion was first found; control blood after infection became undetectable.

Generated by immunoSEQ multiplex PCR, the TCRdb table keeps only in-frame clones and is missing some. The table gives about 26,000 clones; the top ten clones make up 11% of it. A remark on this clone: The target antigen is unknown. The CDR3 end lies 3 residues beyond the end of the read and is filled in from the germline J gene.

This CDR3 region has 16 residues. The germline V gene has CDR1 MNHEY and CDR2 SVGEGT. J lost 0 bases, V lost 6 bases, and 3 bases had no gene match. Study-level results: Combining TCR richness with V gene abundances gave roughly 0.8 AUC.

MY09/MY11 PCR detected cervical HPV DNA; dot-blot assigned genotypes. The chain has TRBV6-2 or TRBV6-3 and TRBJ2-3, with TRBD2 identical over 13 bases. Sample: blood buffy coat. The origin of this receptor is a woman between 18 and 70 years old with a cervical HPV16 infection that either progressed to CIN3+ or cleared (not recorded which). CDR3 protein: CASRGLAGTSTDTQYF. The DNA read from the CDR3 is TGTGCCAGCAGGGGACTAGCGGGGACTAGCACAGATACG.